Below, 3 T cell receptor beta chains from the same sample are listed, as sequenced in a study of CD8 T cells in ankylosing spondylitis. TCRdb re-derived calls from the 5' RACE reads in MiXCR, one entry per CDR3 protein. The table shows 200,000 to 300,000 distinct CDR3 sequences, with more than 20% occurring only once. Sequences were obtained from blood, either unsorted or a sorted T cell fraction (not recorded which). Receptor source: a male donor with ankylosing spondylitis or in good health (not recorded which).

The V gene is TRBV10-3, the J gene TRBJ2-5, with D perhaps TRBD2 (6 bases). V was shortened by 4 bases and J by 6 bases, with 12 bases between the two germline ends. The CDR3 totals 13 residues. From germline, CDR1 is ENHRY and CDR2 SYGVKD. The CDR3 loop is CAISGRDSQTQYF. The CDR3 nucleotides are TGTGCCATCAGTGGACGGGACTCGCAGACCCAGTACTTC.

Many counts were recorded for this clonotype. The chain uses TRBV12-3 or TRBV12-4 and TRBJ2-5; 9 nucleotides line up with TRBD2. Germline trimming cut 4 bases from V and 2 bases from J; bases unmatched to any gene: 11. CDR3 length: 17 amino acids. As DNA, the CDR3 is TGTGCCAGCAGTTGGGGCGGTAGCGGGGGTCCTCAAGAGACCCAGTACTTC. Residues: CASSWGGSGGPQETQYF.

The chain is built from TRBV7-6 and TRBJ1-1; D not certain. The CDR3 contains 13 residues. CDR1 and CDR2 from the germline V gene are SGHVS and FNYEAQ. Trimming removed 6 bases from V and 1 base from J, with 9 bases in between. CDR3 coding DNA: TGTGCCAGCAGTCGTAGACGGAACACTGAAGCTTTCTTT. Translated: CASSRRRNTEAFF.